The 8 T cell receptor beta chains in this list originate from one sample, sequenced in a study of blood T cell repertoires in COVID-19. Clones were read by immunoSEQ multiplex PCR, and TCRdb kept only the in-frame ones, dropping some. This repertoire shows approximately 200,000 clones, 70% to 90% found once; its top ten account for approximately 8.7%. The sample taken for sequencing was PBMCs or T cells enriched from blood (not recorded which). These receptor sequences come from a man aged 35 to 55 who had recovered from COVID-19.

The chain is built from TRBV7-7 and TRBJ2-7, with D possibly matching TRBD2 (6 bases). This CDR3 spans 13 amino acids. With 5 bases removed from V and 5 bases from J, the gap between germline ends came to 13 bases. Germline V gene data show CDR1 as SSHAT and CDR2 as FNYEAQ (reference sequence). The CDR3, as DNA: TGTGCCAGCAGCACCGATTGGGGGGACGAGCAGTACTTC. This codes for CASSTDWGDEQYF.

In DNA form, the CDR3 reads TGTGCCAGCAGCAAACGACAGGGTGGAGACGAGCAGTACTTC. It specifies CASSKRQGGDEQYF. This rearrangement joins TRBV3-1 (or the pseudogene TRBV3-2) to TRBJ2-7; TRBD1 matches at 7 bases. The V gene end was trimmed by 5 bases and the J gene end by 5 bases; junction bases not matched to a gene: 9. Germline V gene sequence: CDR1 LGHDT, CDR2 YNNKEL (reference sequence). The CDR3 contains 14 residues.

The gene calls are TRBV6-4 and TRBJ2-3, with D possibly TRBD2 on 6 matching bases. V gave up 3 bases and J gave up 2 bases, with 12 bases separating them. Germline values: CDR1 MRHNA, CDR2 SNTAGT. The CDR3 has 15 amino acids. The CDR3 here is CASSDKGLDTDTQYF. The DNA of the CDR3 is TGTGCCAGCAGTGATAAGGGACTCGACACAGATACGCAGTATTTT.

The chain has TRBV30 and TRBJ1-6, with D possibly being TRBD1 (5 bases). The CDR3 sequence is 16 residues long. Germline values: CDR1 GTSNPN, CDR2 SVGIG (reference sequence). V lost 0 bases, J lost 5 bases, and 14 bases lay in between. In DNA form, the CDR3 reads TGTGCCTGGAGTGTAGCCAGGGTTGGTAATAATTCACCCCTCCACTTT. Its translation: CAWSVARVGNNSPLHF.

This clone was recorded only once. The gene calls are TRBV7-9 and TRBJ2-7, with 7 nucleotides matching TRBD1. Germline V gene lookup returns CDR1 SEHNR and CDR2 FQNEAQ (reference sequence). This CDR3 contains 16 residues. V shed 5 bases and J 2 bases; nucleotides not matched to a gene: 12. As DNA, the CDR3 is TGTGCCAGCAGCCCGTCGACAGGGTGGGGGACCTACGAGCAGTACTTC. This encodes CASSPSTGWGTYEQYF.

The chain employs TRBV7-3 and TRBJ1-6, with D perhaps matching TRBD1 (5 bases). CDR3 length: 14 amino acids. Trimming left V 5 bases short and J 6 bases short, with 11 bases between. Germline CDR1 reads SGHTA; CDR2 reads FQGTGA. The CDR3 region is CASSRTPPNSPLHF. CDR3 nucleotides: TGTGCCAGCAGCCGGACACCTCCTAATTCACCCCTCCACTTT.

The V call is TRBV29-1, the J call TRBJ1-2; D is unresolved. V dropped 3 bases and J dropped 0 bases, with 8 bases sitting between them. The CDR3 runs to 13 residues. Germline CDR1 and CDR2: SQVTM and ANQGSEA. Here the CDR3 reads CSVDVLTNYGYTF. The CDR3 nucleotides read TGCAGCGTTGATGTCCTAACTAACTATGGCTACACCTTC.

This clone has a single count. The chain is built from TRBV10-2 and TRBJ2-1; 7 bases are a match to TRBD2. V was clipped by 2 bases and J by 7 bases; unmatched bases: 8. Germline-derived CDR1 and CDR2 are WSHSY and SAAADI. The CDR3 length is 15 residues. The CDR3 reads CASSEGAGVKNEQFF. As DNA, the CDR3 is TGCGCCAGCAGTGAGGGGGCGGGAGTCAAAAATGAGCAGTTCTTC.